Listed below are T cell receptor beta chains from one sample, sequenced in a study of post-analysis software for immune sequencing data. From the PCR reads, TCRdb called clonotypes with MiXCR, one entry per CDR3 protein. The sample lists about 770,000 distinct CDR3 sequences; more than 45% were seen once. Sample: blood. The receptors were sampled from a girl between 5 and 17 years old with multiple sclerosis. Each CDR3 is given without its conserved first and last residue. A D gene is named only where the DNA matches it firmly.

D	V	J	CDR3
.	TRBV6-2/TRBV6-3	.	AGNKGGQTQY
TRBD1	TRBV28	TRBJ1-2	ASRDRERYT
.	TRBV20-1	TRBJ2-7	SARTLSYEQY
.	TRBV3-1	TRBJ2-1	ASSYRDLTMRQF
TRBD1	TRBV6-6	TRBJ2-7	ASSSRDRVDYEQY
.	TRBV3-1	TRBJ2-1	ASSRSRTTIYNEQF
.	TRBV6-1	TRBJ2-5	AGRESSGMGTTQY
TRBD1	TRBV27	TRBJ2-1	ASSYSGGRYNEQF
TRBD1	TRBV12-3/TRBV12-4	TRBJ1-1	ASSYRGSYTEAF
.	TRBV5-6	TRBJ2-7	ASSLAARFGEQY
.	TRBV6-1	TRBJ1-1	ASSEMEGSSGTEAF
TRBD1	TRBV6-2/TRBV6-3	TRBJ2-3	ASSYSMDRVDTQY
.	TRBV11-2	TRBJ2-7	AGSSEPGLNSYEQY
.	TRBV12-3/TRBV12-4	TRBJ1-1	ASSPSWNTEAF
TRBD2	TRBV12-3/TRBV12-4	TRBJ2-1	ASSFMLAGIPPNEQF
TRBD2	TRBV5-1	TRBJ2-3	ASSLGSGRTGTDTQY
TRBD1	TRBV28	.	ASSLSTTTGQGAVASEQY
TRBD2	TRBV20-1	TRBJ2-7	SASRLAGGPGYEQY
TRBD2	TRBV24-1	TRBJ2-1	ATSDWGLAGSEQF
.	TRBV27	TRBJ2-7	ASSSPLRIYEQY
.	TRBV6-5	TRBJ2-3	ASMSDGSVDTQY
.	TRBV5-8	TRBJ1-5	ASSGDSDQPPH
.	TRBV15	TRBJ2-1	ATSVTEGRNEQF
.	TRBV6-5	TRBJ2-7	ASRPSRAVPYEQY
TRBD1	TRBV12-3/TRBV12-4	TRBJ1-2	ASSSSGGRDNGYT
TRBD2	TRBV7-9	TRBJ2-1	ASSPLAGAGEQF
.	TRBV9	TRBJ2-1	ASSARDETSNEQF
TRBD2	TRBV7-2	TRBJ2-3	ASSSSGSSADTQY
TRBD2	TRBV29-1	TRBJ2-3	SVEAAGLAPTDMQY
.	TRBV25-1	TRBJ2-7	ASSGRDGRNYEQY
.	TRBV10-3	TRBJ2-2	AISESAANTGELF
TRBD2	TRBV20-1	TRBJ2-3	RCGRAGSDTQY
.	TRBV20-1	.	SARGPESRTQY
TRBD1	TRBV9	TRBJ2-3	ASSGTGGFTDTQY
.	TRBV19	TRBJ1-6	ASSMGRYNSPLH
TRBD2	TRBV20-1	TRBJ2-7	SAIPSSGSEYEQY
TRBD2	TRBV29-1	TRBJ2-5	SVLAGQETQY
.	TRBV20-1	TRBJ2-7	SARGRTYEQY
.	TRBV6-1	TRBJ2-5	ASSERRDRRETQY
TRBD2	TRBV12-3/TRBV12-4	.	ACSIRLAGAGEQY
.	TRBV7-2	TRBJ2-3	ASNLISGAGTDTQY